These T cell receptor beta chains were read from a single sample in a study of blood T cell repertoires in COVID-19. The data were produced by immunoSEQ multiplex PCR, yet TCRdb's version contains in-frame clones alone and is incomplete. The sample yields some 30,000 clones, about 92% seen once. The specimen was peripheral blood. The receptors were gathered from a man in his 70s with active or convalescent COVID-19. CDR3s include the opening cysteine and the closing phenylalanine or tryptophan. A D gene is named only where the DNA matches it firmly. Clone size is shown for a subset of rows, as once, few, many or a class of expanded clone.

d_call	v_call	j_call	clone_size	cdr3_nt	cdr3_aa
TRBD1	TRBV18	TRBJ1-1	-	TGTGCCAGCTCATCTGTAGGACAGGGTACTGAAGCTTTCTTT	CASSSVGQGTEAFF
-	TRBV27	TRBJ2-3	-	TGTGCCAGCAGCCCGGCCACGGTAGCGGCTAGCACAGATACGCAGTATTTT	CASSPATVAASTDTQYF
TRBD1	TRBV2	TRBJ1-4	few	TGTGCCAGCAAGCTTTACAGGGCAGGGGGTGAAAAACTGTTTTTT	CASKLYRAGGEKLFF
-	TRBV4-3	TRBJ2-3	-	TGCGCCAGCAGCCAAGATCTGGGGGGGGCCAGGCACACAGATACGCAGTATTTT	CASSQDLGGARHTDTQYF
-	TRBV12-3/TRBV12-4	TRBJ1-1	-	TGTGCCAGCGGTCGGGAGAACACTGAAGCTTTCTTT	CASGRENTEAFF
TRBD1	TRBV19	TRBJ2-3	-	TGTGCCAGTAGCCGACAGGGTAACACAGATACGCAGTATTTT	CASSRQGNTDTQYF
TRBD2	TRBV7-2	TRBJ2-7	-	TGTGCCAGCAGCTTACGCCGCGGGGGCTCCTACGAGCAGTACTTC	CASSLRRGGSYEQYF
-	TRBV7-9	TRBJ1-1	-	TGTGCCAGCAGCGATCAGCGGGGGTTGGGCACTGAAGCTTTCTTT	CASSDQRGLGTEAFF
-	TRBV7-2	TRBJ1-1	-	TGTGCCAGCAGCTTTTACAGGGATCGCACTGAAGCTTTCTTT	CASSFYRDRTEAFF
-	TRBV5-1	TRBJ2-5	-	TGCGCCAGCAGCTCCCAATCCGGAGGAATGGAGACCCAGTACTTC	CASSSQSGGMETQYF
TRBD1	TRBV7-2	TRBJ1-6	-	TGTGCCAGCAGCCCTACACCGACAGGGCGTAATTCACCCCTCCACTTT	CASSPTPTGRNSPLHF
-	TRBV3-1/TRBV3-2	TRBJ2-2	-	TGTGCCAGCAACCTTGGGACTGCGAACACCGGGGAGCTGTTTTTT	CASNLGTANTGELFF
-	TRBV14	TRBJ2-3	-	TGTGCCAGCTCTTTGGCAGGTGCAGATACGCAGTATTTT	CASSLAGADTQYF
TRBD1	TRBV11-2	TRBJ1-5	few	TGTGCCAGCAGCCTGGGACAGTATAGCAATCAGCCCCAGCATTTT	CASSLGQYSNQPQHF
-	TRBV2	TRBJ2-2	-	TGTGCCAGCCACCGAGAGAACACCGGGGAGCTGTTTTTT	CASHRENTGELFF
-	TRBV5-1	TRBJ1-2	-	TGCGCCAGCAGCTTGTATCCGTTCGGACAGAATCTTAACTATGGCTACACCTTC	CASSLYPFGQNLNYGYTF
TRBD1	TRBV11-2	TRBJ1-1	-	TGTGCCAGCAGCCGACCGACAGGGCTAGGAGCTTTCTTT	CASSRPTGLGAFF
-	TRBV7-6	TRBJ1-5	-	TGTGCCAGCAGCGCCGGGCGGGAACAGCCCCAGCATTTT	CASSAGREQPQHF
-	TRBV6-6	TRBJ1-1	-	TGTGCCAGCACTTCTGAAGCTTTCTTT	CASTSEAFF
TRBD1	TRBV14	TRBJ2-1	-	TGTGCCAGCAGACAGACAGGGGGGCTCTACAATGAGCAGTTCTTC	CASRQTGGLYNEQFF
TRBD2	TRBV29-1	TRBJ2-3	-	TGCAGCTCTCCCGGGACTAGCGGGACCTCAAGCACAGATACGCAGTATTTT	CSSPGTSGTSSTDTQYF
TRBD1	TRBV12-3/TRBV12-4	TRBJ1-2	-	TGTGCCAGCGGTAACAGGGGCGGCTATGGCTACACCTTC	CASGNRGGYGYTF
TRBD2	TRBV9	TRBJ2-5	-	TGTGCCAGCAGCGTAGGAGGGACTAGCAGACAAGAGACCCAGTACTTC	CASSVGGTSRQETQYF
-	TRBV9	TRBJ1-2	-	TGTGCCAGCAGCGTAGGCGGGACGGGTAGTAGTGGCTACACCTTC	CASSVGGTGSSGYTF
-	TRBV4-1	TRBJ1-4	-	TGCGCCAGCAGCCAAGGAGGGGAAAAACTGTTTTTT	CASSQGGEKLFF
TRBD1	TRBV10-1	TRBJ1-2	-	TGCGCCAGCATGGGGAGGGGCGACAGGGGTGGTGGCTACACCTTC	CASMGRGDRGGGYTF
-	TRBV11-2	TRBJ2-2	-	TGTGCCCTCGCTCAGGGTAACACCGGGGAGCTGTTTTTT	CALAQGNTGELFF
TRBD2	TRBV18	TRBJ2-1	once	TGTGCCAGCTCACCACCAGCGGGGATTACCCAAACTGACAATGAGCAGTTCTTC	CASSPPAGITQTDNEQFF
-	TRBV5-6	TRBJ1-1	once	TGTGCCAGCAGCACGGGACATCGGAACACTGAAGCTTTCTTT	CASSTGHRNTEAFF
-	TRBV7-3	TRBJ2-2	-	TGTGCCAGCAGCTTAATGCAGACTAACACCGGGGAGCTGTTTTTT	CASSLMQTNTGELFF
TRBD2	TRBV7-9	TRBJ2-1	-	TGTGCCAGCAGCTTAAAGGTAGCGGGGGGGAGCTCCTACAATGAGCAGTTCTTC	CASSLKVAGGSSYNEQFF
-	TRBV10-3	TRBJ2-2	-	TGTGCCATCAGTGGCGGTCGGGTTACCGGGGAGCTGTTTTTT	CAISGGRVTGELFF
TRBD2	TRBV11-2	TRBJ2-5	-	TGTGCCAGCAGCGCTTTAGCGGGAGGGCGAGAGACCCAGTACTTC	CASSALAGGRETQYF
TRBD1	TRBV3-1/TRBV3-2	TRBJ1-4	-	TGTGCCAGCAGCCAGACAGGACAGGGCCGCGAAAAACTGTTTTTT	CASSQTGQGREKLFF
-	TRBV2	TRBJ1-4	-	TGTGCCAGCAGTGGGGACACCCATGAAAAACTGTTTTTT	CASSGDTHEKLFF
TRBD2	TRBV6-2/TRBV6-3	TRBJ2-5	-	TGTGCCAGCAGTAAGCGACTAGCGGGAGGAGTGGAGACCCAGTACTTC	CASSKRLAGGVETQYF
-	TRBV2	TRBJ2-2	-	TGTGCCAGCAGTGTGGAGAGGAACACCGGGGAGCTGTTTTTT	CASSVERNTGELFF
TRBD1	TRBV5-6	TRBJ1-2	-	TGTGCCAGCAGCTTGGCCCCAGGGGGCGGGAAAGGCTACACCTTC	CASSLAPGGGKGYTF
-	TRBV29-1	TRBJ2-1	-	TGCAGCGTTGAAGTACAGGGAAACTACAATGAGCAGTTCTTC	CSVEVQGNYNEQFF
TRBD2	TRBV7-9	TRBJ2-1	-	TGTGCCAGCAGCTTACAGGGGCCTGGGCCCGCGGGAGGGGCCGGTGAGCAGTTCTTC	CASSLQGPGPAGGAGEQFF
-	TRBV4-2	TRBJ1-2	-	TGTGCCAGCAGCCAAGGACAGGCTACTAACTATGGCTACACCTTC	CASSQGQATNYGYTF
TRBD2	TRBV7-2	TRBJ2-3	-	TGTGCCAGCAGCTTATATTCCCCGGGACTAGGGATAGATACGCAGTATTTT	CASSLYSPGLGIDTQYF
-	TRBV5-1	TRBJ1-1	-	TGCGCCAGCAGCTTCGGGGAGGGCATGAACACTGAAGCTTTCTTT	CASSFGEGMNTEAFF
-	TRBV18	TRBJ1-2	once	TGTGCCAGCTCACCACCACGGGGGTATGGCTACACCTTC	CASSPPRGYGYTF
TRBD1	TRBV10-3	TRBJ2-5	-	TGTGCCATCAGTGAGTCTGGGACAGAAGAGACCCAGTACTTC	CAISESGTEETQYF
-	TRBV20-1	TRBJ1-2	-	TGCAGTGCAGCTTCGTATGGCTACACCTTC	CSAASYGYTF